The 19 T cell receptor beta chains reported below all come from one sample, sequenced in a study of a mutant IDH1 vaccine in newly diagnosed glioma (dated by TCRdb to about 2021). The time point label, read with the paper, signifies: week 35, safety follow-up. Every vaccine dose consisted of 300 ug of a 20-mer mutant IDH1 peptide in Montanide, administered subcutaneously together with topical imiquimod. Their antigens remain unidentified. The library was obtained by the immunoSEQ multiplex PCR assay. TCRdb obtained this table from immuneACCESS and retained in-frame rearrangements with V and J assigned. These tables miss some clones; where compared with another copy, unresolved V genes account for less than half of the shortfall, and the remainder is unexplained. This sample holds 60,000 to 75,000 clones; more than 85% were observed only once. 1.5% to 2% of the sample is in the top ten clones. The material sequenced was PBMCs, taken from a glioma patient whose treatment included an IDH1 peptide vaccine. Source of these receptors: a man aged 30-40 years with glioma.

CDR3 sequence: CASSLVPGYEQYF. The CDR3 coding sequence is TGTGCCAGCAGCTTAGTCCCAGGGTACGAGCAGTACTTC. This chain links TRBV7-2 with TRBJ2-7, with D possibly being TRBD1 (5 bases). CDR1 and CDR2 from the germline V gene are SGHTA and FQGNSA. V was pared by 1 base and J by 4 bases, with 8 bases between. The CDR3 has 13 residues.

The chain combines TRBV7-2 with TRBJ2-4; 9 bases are shared with TRBD1. Germline CDR1 is SGHTA and CDR2 is FQGNSA. V trimming: 2 bases; J trimming: 8 bases; junction bases outside the gene matches: 7. This CDR3 has 15 residues. The CDR3 loop is CASSLSFGQGYIQYF. The CDR3 DNA sequence: TGTGCCAGCAGCTTAAGTTTCGGACAGGGGTACATTCAGTACTTC.

This chain links TRBV11-2 with TRBJ1-2; D perhaps matches TRBD1 (5 bases). Germline lookup yields CDR1 SGHAT and CDR2 FQNNGV. The CDR3 totals 13 residues. The V and J ends lost 3 bases and 4 bases respectively, with 9 bases between them. In nucleotides, the CDR3 is TGTGCCAGCAGCTTGGGGCAGACCTATGGCTACACCTTC. Protein sequence: CASSLGQTYGYTF.

This clone was counted once. The chain is built from TRBV5-1 and TRBJ2-7, with 11 nucleotides matching TRBD2. The CDR3 is made up of 19 amino acids. J lost 1 base, V lost 4 bases, and 16 bases had no gene match. The V gene's germline CDR1 is SGHRS and CDR2 YFSETQ. This chain's CDR3 is CASSLPSTSGVFVSYEQYF. The CDR3 DNA follows: TGCGCCAGCAGCCTTCCCTCGACTAGCGGGGTCTTTGTATCCTACGAGCAGTACTTC.

The rearrangement joins TRBV27 to TRBJ1-2; 10 bases line up with TRBD1. Germline CDR1 and CDR2: MNHEY and SMNVEV (reference sequence). The CDR3 is made up of 16 amino acids. V shed 5 bases and J 4 bases; nucleotides not matched to a gene: 10. Here the CDR3 DNA reads TGTGCCAGCAGTAAGGACAGGGGGGTAGGAGCCTATGGCTACACCTTC. This codes for CASSKDRGVGAYGYTF.

The V gene is TRBV2, the J gene TRBJ1-1; D unclear. The CDR3 sequence is 13 residues long. Germline V CDR1 and CDR2: SNHLY, FYNNEI. The V and J ends lost 4 bases and 3 bases respectively, with 9 bases between them. CDR3 residues: CASSVHGDTEAFF. CDR3 nucleotides: TGTGCCAGCAGTGTACACGGGGACACTGAAGCTTTCTTT.

The rearrangement uses TRBV5-5 and TRBJ1-4; D gene unclear. CDR1 is SGHKS, CDR2 YYEKEE, per germline (reference sequence). This CDR3 has 14 amino acids. V shed 4 bases and J shed 3 bases, with 10 bases lying between them. The CDR3 here is CASSVSRANEKLFF. In DNA form, the CDR3 reads TGTGCCAGCAGCGTTTCTAGGGCTAATGAAAAACTGTTTTTT.

V is TRBV18 and J is TRBJ2-7, with D possibly being TRBD2 (6 bases). The CDR3 covers 13 residues. Germline V CDR1 and CDR2: KGHSH, LQKENI. V lost 4 bases to trimming and J lost 3 bases, with 10 bases between them. CDR3 sequence: CASSRRTNYEQYF. The CDR3 DNA follows: TGTGCCAGCTCACGGAGGACTAACTACGAGCAGTACTTC.

This clone was observed once. The chain joins TRBV7-9 to TRBJ1-3, with D tentatively TRBD1 (5 bases). The CDR3 loop spans 12 amino acids. Trimming left V 3 bases short and J 12 bases short, with 12 bases between. CDR1 is SEHNR and CDR2 is FQNEAQ in the germline V gene (reference sequence). The CDR3: CASSLPGLGIYF. DNA of the CDR3: TGTGCCAGCAGCTTGCCAGGGTTGGGCATATATTTT.

The V gene is TRBV27, the J gene TRBJ2-3; D is uncertain. The germline V and J ends were trimmed by 7 bases and 6 bases, with 8 bases remaining between them. Per the germline V gene, CDR1 is MNHEY and CDR2 is SMNVEV (reference sequence). The CDR3 is 11 residues long. Here the CDR3 reads CASIGSDTQYF. The CDR3 coding sequence is TGTGCCAGCATAGGAAGTGATACGCAGTATTTT.

V is TRBV30 and J is TRBJ2-5; D gene uncertain. V lost 3 bases and J lost 5, with 10 bases in between. The CDR3 is 12 residues long. Germline loops: CDR1 GTSNPN, CDR2 SVGIG (reference sequence). DNA of the CDR3: TGTGCCTGGAGCCCTCGGGCTGAGACCCAGTACTTC. It is translated as CAWSPRAETQYF.

This chain links TRBV7-2 with TRBJ2-5, with 7 bases fitting TRBD1. Germline V CDR1 and CDR2: SGHTA, FQGNSA. The CDR3 is 15 amino acids. Losses at the gene ends were 4 bases for V and 2 bases for J; bases not matched to a gene: 7. The CDR3 DNA is TGTGCCAGCAGCTCTGAGGGACAGCCGCAAGAGACCCAGTACTTC. Protein sequence: CASSSEGQPQETQYF.

This chain joins TRBV6-6 and TRBJ2-2, with 8 bases matching TRBD2. This CDR3 comprises 14 residues. Germline trimming cut 7 bases from V and 3 bases from J; bases unmatched to any gene: 4. Germline loops: CDR1 MNHNY, CDR2 SVGAGI (reference sequence). The CDR3 coding sequence is TGTGCCAGCAACGGGGGGGCGGACACCGGGGAGCTGTTTTTT. As protein: CASNGGADTGELFF.

The chain links TRBV5-4 to TRBJ2-1; no clear D. CDR1 SGHNT and CDR2 YYREEE come from the germline V gene (reference sequence). Trimming took off 2 bases at V and 2 bases at J, with 11 bases between the two ends. The CDR3 extends over 15 amino acids. The CDR3 protein is CASSLWDFTYNEQFF. In DNA form, the CDR3 reads TGTGCCAGCAGCTTATGGGATTTCACCTACAATGAGCAGTTCTTC. The variable domain in full, completed from reference TRBV5-4 and TRBJ2-1, reads ETGVTQSPTHLIKTRGQQVTLRCSSQSGHNTVSWYQQALGQGPQFIFQYYREEENGRGNFPPRFSGLQFPNYSSELNVNALELDDSALYLCASSLWDFTYNEQFFGPGTRLTVL.

The chain couples TRBV5-5 to TRBJ2-4; unclear D gene. V gave up 1 base and J gave up 3 bases, with 11 bases separating them. The germline V gene encodes CDR1 SGHKS and CDR2 YYEKEE (reference sequence). This CDR3 has 15 residues. The CDR3: CASSLHGDGKNIQYF. In DNA, the CDR3 is TGTGCCAGCAGCTTGCACGGCGATGGCAAAAACATTCAGTACTTC.

V is TRBV7-2 and J is TRBJ2-7; weak D call: TRBD1 (5 bases). This CDR3 region has 16 residues. The V end lost 2 bases, the J end lost 0 bases, and 14 bases lay between the germline ends. From germline, CDR1 is SGHTA and CDR2 FQGNSA. CDR3 amino acids: CASSLRWQGSSYEQYF. The DNA of the CDR3 is TGTGCCAGCAGCTTAAGGTGGCAGGGCAGCTCCTACGAGCAGTACTTC.

The genes are TRBV9 and TRBJ2-3; 7 nucleotides align to TRBD2. V lost 2 bases and J lost 6; bases outside the gene matches: 12. Germline V gene data show CDR1 as SGDLS and CDR2 as YYNGEE. The CDR3 spans 16 residues. The CDR3 DNA is TGTGCCAGCAGCGTCCTCTTTTCGGGAGGTTCGGATACGCAGTATTTT. Its translation is CASSVLFSGGSDTQYF.

The chain employs TRBV27 and TRBJ2-7, with 8 bases identical to TRBD2. The germline V gene encodes CDR1 MNHEY and CDR2 SMNVEV (reference sequence). The CDR3 consists of 15 residues. V gave up 3 bases and J gave up 2 bases; unmatched junction bases: 6. CDR3 region: CASSLLSGKPYEQYF. The CDR3 nucleotides are TGTGCCAGCAGTTTGCTTAGCGGGAAACCCTACGAGCAGTACTTC.

This chain connects TRBV7-9 to TRBJ1-6; D is perhaps TRBD1 (6 bases). Trimming removed 1 base at V and 7 bases at J, with 11 bases between. Germline V gene lookup returns CDR1 SEHNR and CDR2 FQNEAQ (reference sequence). The CDR3 covers 15 residues. The CDR3 region has the DNA TGTGCCAGCAGCTTAGGTCAGGGGAAAAATTCACCCCTCCACTTT. This encodes CASSLGQGKNSPLHF.